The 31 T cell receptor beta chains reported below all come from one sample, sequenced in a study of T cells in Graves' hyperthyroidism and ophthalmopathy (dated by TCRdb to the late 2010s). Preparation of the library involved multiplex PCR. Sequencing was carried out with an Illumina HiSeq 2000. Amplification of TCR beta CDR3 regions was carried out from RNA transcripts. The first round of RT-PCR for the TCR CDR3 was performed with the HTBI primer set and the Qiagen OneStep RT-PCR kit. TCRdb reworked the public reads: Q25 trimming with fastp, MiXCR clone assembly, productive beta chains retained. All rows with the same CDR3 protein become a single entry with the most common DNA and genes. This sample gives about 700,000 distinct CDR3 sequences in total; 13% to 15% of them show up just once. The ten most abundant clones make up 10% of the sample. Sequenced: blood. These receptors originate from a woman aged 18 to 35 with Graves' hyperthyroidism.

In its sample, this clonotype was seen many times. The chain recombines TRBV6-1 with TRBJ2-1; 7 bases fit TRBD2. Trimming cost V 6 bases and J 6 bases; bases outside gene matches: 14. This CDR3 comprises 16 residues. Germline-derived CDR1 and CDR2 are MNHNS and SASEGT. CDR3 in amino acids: CASRWGPRGRSNEQFF. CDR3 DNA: TGTGCCAGCAGATGGGGCCCGCGCGGGAGAAGCAATGAGCAGTTCTTC.

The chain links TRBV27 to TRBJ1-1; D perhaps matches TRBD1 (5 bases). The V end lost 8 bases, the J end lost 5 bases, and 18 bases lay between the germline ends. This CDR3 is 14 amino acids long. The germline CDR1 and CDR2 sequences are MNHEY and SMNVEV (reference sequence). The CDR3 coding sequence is TGTGCCAGCGGATCCATCGGGGGTGGGACTGAAGCTTTCTTT. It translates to CASGSIGGGTEAFF.

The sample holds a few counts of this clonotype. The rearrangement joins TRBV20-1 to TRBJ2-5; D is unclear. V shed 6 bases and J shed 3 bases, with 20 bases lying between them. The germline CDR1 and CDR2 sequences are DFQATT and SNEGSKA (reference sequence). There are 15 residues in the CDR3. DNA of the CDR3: TGCAGTGCCGTACCAATAGACCGCAGCGAAGAGACCCAGTACTTC. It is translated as CSAVPIDRSEETQYF.

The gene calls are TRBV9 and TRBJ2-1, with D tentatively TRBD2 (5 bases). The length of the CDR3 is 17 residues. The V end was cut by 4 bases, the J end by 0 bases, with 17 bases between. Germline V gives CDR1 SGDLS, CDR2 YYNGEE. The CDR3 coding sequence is TGTGCCAGCAGCTCCCGGGGTAGCCGTAGCTCCTACAATGAGCAGTTCTTC. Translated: CASSSRGSRSSYNEQFF.

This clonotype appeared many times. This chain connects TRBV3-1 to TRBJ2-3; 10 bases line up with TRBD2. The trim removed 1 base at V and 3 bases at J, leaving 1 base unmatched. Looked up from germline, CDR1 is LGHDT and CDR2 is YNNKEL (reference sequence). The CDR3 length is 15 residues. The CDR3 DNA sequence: TGTGCCAGCAGCCAAGGGACTAGCGGTACAGATACGCAGTATTTT. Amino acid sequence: CASSQGTSGTDTQYF.

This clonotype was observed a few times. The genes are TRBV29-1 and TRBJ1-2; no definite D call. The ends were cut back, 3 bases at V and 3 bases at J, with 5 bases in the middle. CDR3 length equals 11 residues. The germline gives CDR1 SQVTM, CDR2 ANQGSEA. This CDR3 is CSVDAYYGYTF. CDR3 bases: TGCAGCGTTGACGCTTACTATGGCTACACCTTC.

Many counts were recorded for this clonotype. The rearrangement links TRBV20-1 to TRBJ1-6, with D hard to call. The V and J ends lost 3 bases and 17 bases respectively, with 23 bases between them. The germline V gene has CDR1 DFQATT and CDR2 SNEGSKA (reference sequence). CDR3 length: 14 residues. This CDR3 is CSASPNIFTPAIHF. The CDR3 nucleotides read TGCAGTGCTAGCCCAAATATCTTCACCCCTGCTATCCACTTT.

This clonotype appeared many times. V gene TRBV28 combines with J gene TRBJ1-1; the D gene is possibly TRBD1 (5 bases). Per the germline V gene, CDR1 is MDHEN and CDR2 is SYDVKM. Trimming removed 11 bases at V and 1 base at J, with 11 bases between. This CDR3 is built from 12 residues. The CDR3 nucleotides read TGTGCCGGAGGGACGGCGAACACTGAAGCTTTCTTT. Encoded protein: CAGGTANTEAFF.

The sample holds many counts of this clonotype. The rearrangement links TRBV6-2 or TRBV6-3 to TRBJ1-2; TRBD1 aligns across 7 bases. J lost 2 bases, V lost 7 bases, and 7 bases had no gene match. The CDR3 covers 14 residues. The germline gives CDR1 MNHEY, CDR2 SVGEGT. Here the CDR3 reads CASKTTQGNYGYTF. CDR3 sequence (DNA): TGTGCCAGCAAAACAACACAGGGGAACTATGGCTACACCTTC.

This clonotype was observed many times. CDR3 DNA sequence: TGTGCCAGTTCCTTACAGGGACACACAGATACGCAGTATTTT. The encoded protein is CASSLQGHTDTQYF. V is TRBV12-3 or TRBV12-4 and J is TRBJ2-3, with D possibly matching TRBD1 (6 bases). This CDR3 comprises 14 residues. V lost 9 bases and J 2 bases, leaving 15 bases between the germline ends.

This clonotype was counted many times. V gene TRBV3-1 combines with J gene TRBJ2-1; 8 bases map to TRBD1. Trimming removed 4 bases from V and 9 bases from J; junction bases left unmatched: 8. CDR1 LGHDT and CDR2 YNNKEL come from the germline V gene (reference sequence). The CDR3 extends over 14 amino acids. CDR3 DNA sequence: TGTGCCAGCAGCCGAAAGTCAGGGGGCAGTGAGCAGTTCTTC. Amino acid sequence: CASSRKSGGSEQFF.

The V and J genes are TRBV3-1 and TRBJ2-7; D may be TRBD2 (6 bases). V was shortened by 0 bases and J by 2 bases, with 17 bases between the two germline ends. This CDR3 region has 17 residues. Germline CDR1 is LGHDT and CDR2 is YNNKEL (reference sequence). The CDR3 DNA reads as TGTGCCAGCAGCCAAGAAGGGGAGCGGGTTCCTACCTACGAGCAGTACTTC. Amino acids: CASSQEGERVPTYEQYF.

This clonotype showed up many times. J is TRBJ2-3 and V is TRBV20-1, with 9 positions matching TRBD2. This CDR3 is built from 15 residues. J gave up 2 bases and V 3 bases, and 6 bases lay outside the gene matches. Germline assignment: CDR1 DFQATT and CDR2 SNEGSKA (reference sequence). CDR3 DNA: TGCAGTGCTAGCAGCTCTAGCGGGGACACAGATACGCAGTATTTT. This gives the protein CSASSSSGDTDTQYF.

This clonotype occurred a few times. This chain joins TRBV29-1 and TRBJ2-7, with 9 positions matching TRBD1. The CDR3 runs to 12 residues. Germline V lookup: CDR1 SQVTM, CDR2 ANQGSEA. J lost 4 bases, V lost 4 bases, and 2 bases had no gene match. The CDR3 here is CSVGGTGYEQYF. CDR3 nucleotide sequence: TGCAGCGTTGGCGGGACAGGGTACGAGCAGTACTTC.

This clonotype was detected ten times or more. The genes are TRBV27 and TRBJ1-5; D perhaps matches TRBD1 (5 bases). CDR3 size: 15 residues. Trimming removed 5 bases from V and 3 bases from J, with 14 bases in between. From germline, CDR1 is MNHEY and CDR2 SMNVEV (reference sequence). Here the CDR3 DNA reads TGTGCCAGCAGTCTCCCCGGCAGGGACAATCAGCCCCAGCATTTT. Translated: CASSLPGRDNQPQHF.

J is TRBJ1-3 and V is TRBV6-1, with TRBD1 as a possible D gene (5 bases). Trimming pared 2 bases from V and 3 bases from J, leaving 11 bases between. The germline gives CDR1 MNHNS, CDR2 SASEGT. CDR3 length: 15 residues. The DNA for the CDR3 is TGTGCCAGCAGTGAACCCGCTAGGGGTGGAAACACCATATATTTT. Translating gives CASSEPARGGNTIYF.

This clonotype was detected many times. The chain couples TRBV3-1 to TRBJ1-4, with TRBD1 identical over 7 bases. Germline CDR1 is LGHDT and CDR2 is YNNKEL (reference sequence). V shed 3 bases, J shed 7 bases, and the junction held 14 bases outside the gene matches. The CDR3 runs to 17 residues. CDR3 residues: CASSHPKATGEGEKLFF. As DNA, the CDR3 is TGTGCCAGCAGCCATCCCAAGGCCACAGGGGAAGGTGAAAAACTGTTTTTT.

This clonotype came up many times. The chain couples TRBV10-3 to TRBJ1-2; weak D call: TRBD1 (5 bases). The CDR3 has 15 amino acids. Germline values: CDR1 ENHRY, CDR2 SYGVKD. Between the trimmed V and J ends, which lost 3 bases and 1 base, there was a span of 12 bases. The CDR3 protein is CAISDPGAINYGYTF. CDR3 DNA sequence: TGTGCCATCAGTGACCCCGGGGCCATTAACTATGGCTACACCTTC.

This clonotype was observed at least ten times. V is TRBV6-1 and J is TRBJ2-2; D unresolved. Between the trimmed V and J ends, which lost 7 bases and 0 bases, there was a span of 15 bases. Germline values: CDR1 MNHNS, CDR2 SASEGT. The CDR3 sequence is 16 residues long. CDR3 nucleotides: TGTGCCAGCACCTCGAAGCGAGAGACGAACACCGGGGAGCTGTTTTTT. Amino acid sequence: CASTSKRETNTGELFF.

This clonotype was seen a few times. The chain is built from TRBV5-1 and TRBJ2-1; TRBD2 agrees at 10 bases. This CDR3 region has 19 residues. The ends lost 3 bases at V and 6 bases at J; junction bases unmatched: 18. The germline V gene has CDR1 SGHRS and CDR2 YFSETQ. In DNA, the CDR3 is TGCGCCAGCAGCTACAACCCCCTTTTAGCGGGAGGCGGGGGCAATGAGCAGTTCTTC. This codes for CASSYNPLLAGGGGNEQFF.

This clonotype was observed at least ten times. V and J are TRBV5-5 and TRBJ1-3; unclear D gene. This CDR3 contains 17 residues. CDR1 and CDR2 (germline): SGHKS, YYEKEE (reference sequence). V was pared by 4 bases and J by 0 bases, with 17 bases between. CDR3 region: CASSRYQETSSGNTIYF. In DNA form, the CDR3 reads TGTGCCAGCAGCCGCTATCAGGAGACCAGCTCTGGAAACACCATATATTTT.

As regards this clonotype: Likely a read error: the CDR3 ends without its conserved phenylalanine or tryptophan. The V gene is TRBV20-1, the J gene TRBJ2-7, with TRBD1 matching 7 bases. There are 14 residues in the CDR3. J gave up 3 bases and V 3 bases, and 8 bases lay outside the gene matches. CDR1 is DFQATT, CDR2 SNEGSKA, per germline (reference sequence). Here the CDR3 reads CSARTGTDNYEQYL. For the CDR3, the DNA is TGCAGTGCTAGGACCGGGACAGACAACTACGAGCAGTACCTC.

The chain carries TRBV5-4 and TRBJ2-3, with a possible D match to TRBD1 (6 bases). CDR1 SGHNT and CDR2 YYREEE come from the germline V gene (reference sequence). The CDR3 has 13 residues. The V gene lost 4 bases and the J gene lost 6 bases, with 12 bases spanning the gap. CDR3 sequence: CASSRDTEDTQYF. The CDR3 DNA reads TGTGCCAGCAGCCGGGACACTGAGGATACGCAGTATTTT.

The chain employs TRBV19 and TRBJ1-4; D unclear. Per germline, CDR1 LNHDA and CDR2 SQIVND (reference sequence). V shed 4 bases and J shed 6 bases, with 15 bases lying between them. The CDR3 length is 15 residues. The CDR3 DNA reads TGTGCCAGTAGTACCGACATCCTGGGCGATGAAAAACTGTTTTTT. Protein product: CASSTDILGDEKLFF.

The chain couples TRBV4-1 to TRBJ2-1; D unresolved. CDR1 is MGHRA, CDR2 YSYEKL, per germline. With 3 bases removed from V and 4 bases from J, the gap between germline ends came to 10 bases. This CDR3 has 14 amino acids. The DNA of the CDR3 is TGCGCCAGCAGCCATCGAATTGTGTACAATGAGCAGTTCTTC. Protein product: CASSHRIVYNEQFF.

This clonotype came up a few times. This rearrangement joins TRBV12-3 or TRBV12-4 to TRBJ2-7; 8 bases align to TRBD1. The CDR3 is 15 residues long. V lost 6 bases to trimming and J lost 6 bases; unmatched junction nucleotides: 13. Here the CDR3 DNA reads TGTGCCAGCAGCACGGTAGGGGGACAGGCTCGCGAGCAGTACTTC. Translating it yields CASSTVGGQAREQYF.

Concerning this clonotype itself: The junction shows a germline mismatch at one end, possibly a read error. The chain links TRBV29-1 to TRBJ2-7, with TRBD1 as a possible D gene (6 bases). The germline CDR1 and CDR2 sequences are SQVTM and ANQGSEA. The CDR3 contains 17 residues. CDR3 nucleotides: TGCAGCGTTGAAGATCGAGGGGCAGGGGTCAGCTCCTACGAGCAGCACTTC. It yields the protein CSVEDRGAGVSSYEQHF.

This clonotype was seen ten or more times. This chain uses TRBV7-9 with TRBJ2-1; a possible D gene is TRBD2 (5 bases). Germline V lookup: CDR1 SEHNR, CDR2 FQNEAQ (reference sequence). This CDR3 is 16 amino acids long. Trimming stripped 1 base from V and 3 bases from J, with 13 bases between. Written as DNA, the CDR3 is TGTGCCAGCAGCTTAGGGATTGGGAGCCGCTACAATGAGCAGTTCTTC. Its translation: CASSLGIGSRYNEQFF.

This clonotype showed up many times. Here the CDR3 DNA reads TGTGCCAGCAGCCCCGTGGCAAATCCAACCGGGACAGGGACGGACGAGCAGTACTTC. Translating gives CASSPVANPTGTGTDEQYF. This chain uses TRBV12-3 or TRBV12-4 with TRBJ2-7; 9 bases are a match to TRBD1. J lost 5 bases, V lost 6 bases, and 23 bases had no gene match. The CDR3 runs to 19 residues.

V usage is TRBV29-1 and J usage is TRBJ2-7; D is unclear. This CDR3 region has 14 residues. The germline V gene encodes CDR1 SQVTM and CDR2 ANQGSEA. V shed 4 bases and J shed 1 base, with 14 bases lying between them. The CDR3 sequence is CSVVVGFGSYEQYF. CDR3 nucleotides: TGCAGCGTTGTAGTTGGGTTTGGGTCCTACGAGCAGTACTTC.

The CDR3 loop reads CASGAFNQPQHF. CDR3 DNA: TGTGCCAGCGGGGCCTTCAATCAGCCCCAGCATTTT. The V call is TRBV6-1, the J call TRBJ1-5; TRBD1 is a possible D gene (5 bases). In germline, CDR1 is MNHNS, CDR2 SASEGT. This CDR3 comprises 12 residues. Trimming took 8 bases from V and 3 from J, leaving 8 bases between them.